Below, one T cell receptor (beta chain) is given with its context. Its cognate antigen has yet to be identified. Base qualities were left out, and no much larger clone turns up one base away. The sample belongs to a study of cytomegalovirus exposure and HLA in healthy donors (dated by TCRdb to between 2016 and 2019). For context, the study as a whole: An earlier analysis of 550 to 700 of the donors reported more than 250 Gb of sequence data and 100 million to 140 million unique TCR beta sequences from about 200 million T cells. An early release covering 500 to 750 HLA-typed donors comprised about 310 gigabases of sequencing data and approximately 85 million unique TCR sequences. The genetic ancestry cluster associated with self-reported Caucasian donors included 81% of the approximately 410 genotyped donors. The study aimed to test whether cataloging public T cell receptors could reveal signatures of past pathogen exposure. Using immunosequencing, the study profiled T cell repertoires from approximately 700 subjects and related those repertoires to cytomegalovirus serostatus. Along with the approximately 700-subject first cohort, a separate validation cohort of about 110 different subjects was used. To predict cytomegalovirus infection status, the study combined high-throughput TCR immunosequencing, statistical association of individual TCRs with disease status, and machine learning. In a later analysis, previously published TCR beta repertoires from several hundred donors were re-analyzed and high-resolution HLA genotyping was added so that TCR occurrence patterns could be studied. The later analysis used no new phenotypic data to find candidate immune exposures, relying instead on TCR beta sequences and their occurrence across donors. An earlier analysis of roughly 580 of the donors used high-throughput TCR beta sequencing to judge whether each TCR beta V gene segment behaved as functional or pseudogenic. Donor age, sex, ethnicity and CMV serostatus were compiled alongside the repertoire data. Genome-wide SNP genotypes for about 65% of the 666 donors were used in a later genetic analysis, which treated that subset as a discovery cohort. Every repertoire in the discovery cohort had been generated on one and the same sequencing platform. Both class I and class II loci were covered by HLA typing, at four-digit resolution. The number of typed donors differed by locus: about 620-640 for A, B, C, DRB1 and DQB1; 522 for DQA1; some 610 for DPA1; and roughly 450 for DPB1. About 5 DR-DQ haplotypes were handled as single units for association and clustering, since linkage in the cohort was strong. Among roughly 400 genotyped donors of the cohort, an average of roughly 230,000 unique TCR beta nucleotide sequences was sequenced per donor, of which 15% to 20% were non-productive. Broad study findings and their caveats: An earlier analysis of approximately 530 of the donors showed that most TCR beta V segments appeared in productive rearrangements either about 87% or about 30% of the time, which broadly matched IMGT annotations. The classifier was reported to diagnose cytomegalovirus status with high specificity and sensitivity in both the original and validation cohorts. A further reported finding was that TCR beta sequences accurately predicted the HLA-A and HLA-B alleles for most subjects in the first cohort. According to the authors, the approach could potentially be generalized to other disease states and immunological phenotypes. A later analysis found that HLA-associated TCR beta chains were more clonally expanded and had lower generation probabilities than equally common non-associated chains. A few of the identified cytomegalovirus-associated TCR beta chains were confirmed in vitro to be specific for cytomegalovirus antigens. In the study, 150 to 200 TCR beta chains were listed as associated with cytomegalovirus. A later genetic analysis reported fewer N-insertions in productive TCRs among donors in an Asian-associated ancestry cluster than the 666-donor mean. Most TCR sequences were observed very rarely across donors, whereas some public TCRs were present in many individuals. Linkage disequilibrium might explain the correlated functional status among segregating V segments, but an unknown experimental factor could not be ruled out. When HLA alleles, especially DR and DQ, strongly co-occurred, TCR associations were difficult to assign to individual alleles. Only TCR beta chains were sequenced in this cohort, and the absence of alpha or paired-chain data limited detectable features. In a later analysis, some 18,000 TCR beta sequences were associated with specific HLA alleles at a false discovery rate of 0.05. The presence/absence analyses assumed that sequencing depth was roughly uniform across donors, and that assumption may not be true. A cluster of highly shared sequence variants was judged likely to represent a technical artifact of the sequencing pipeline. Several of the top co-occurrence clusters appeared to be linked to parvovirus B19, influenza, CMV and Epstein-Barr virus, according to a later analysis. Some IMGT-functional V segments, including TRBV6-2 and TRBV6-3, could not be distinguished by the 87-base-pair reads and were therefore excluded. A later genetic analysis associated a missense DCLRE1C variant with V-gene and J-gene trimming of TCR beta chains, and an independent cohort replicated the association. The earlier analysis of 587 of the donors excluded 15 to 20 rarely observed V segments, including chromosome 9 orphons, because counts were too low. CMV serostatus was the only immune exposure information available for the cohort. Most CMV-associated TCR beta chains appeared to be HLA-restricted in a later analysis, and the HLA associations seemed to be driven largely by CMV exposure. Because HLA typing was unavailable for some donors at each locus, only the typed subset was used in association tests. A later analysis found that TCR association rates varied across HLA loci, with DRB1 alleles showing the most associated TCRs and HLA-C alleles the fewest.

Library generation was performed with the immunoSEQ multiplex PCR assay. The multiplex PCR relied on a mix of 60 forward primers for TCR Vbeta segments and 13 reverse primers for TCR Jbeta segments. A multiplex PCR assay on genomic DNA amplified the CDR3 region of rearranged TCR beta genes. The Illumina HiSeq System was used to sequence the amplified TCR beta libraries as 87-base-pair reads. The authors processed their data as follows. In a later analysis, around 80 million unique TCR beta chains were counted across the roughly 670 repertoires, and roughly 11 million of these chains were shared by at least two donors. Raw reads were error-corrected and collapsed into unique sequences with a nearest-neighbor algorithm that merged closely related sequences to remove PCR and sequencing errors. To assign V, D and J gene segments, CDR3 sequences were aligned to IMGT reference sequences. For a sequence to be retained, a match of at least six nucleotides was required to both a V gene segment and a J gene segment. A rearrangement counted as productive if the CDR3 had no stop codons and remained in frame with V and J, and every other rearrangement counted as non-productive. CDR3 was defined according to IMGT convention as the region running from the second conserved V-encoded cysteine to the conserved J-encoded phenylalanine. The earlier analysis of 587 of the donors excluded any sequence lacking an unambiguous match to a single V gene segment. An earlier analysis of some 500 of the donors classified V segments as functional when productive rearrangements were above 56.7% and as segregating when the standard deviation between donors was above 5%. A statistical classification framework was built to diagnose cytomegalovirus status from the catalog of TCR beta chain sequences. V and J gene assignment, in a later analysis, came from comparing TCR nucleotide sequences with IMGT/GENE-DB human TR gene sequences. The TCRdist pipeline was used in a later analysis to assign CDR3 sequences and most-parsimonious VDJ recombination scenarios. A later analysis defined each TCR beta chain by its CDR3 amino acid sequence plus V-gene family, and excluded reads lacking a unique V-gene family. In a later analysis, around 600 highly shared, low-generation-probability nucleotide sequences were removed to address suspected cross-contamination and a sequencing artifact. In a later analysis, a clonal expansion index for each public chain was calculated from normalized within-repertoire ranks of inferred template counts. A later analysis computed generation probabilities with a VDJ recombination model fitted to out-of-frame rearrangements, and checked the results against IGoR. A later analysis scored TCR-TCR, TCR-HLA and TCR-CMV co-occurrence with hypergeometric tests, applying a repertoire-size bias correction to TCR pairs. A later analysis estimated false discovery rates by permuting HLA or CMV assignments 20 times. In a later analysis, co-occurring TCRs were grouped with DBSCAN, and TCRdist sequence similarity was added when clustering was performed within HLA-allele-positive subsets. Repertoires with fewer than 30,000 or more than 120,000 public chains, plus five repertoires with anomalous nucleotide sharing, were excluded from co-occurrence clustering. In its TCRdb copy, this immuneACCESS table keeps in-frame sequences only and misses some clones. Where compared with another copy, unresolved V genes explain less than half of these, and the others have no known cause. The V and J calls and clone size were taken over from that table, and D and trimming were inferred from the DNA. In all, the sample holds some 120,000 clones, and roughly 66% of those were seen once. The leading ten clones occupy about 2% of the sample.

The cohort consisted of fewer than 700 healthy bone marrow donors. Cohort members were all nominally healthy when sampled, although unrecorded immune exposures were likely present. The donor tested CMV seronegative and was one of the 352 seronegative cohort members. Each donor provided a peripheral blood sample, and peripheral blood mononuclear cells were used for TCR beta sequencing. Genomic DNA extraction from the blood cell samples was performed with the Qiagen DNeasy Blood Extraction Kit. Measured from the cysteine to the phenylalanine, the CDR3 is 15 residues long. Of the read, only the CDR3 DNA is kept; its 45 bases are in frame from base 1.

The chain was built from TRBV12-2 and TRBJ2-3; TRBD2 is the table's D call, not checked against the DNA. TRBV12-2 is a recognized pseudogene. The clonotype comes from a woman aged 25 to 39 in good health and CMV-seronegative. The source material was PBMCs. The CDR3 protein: CASRYQGGSTDTQYF. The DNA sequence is TGTGCAAGTCGCTACCAAGGAGGGAGCACAGATACGCAGTATTTT.